The T cell receptor (beta chain) described here comes from a study of blood T cell repertoires in COVID-19. The CDR3 sequence is 16 residues long. V was pared by 1 base and J by 5 bases, with 3 bases of the junction left unmatched. From germline, CDR1 is MNHEY and CDR2 SMNVEV (reference sequence). Measured with immunoSEQ multiplex PCR; TCRdb has only the in-frame clones, and not every one. The sample comprises 300,000 to 450,000 clones, around nine tenths of which are singletons, and approximately 0.97% rests with the top ten. The TCR sequence derives from a woman under 40 who had been exposed to COVID-19. The rearrangement links TRBV27 to TRBJ1-5, with 12 bases matching TRBD1. Sample: PBMCs or T cells enriched from blood (not recorded which). CDR3 nucleotides: TGTGCCAGCAGTTTATGGGGGACAGGGGGCGATCAGCCCCAGCATTTT. Translating gives CASSLWGTGGDQPQHF.